This T cell receptor (beta chain) was sequenced for a study of OX40 agonist ivuxolimab in advanced cancers. Study-level findings and limits: The 0.1-3.0 mg/kg partial responders had among the lowest clonal expansion.

This clone was seen a handful of times. Its specificity is not known. Some clones are missing from TCRdb's copy, which holds only in-frame ones; the method was immunoSEQ multiplex PCR. The data show around 25,000 clones, around four fifths seen once. The ends were cut back, 0 bases at V and 0 bases at J, with 9 bases in the middle. The germline V gene has CDR1 LNHNV and CDR2 YYDKDF (reference sequence). The CDR3 is 17 residues long. This chain uses TRBV15 with TRBJ2-6; D remains ambiguous. This TCR derives from an adult with an advanced solid tumor such as melanoma, head and neck, liver or kidney cancer. The sequencing used CD4+ or CD8+ T cells sorted from blood, collected in a trial of the OX40 agonist ivuxolimab. CDR3 loop: CATSRDKSSSGANVLTF. CDR3 bases: TGTGCCACCAGCAGAGATAAGTCCAGCTCTGGGGCCAACGTCCTGACTTTC.